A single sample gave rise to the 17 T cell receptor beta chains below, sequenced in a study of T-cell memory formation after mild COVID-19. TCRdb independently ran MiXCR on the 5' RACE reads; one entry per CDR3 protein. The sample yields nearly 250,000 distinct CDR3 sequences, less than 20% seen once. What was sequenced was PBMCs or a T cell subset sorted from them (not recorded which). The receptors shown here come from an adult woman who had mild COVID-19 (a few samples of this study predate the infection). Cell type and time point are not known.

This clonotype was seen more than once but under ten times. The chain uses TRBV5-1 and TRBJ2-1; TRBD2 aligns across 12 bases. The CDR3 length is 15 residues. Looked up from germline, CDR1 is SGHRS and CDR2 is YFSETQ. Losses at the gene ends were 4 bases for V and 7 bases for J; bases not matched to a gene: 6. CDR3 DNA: TGCGCCAGCAGCCTCGGACTAGCGGGGAAGAATGAGCAGTTCTTC. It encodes CASSLGLAGKNEQFF.

The CDR3 reads CASSPPRDRHSYEQYF. The CDR3, as DNA: TGTGCCAGCTCACCGCCTCGGGACAGGCACTCCTACGAGCAGTACTTC. The chain combines TRBV18 with TRBJ2-7; TRBD1 matches at 8 bases. The V gene's germline CDR1 is KGHSH and CDR2 LQKENI. Trimming took 3 bases from V and 0 from J; bases not matched to a gene: 7. CDR3 size: 16 residues.

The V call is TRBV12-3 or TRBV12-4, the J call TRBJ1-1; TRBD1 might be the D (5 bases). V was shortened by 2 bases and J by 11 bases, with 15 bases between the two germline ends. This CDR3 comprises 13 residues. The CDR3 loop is CASSLRQISGAFF. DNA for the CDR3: TGTGCCAGCAGTTTAAGACAGATCTCCGGGGCTTTCTTT.

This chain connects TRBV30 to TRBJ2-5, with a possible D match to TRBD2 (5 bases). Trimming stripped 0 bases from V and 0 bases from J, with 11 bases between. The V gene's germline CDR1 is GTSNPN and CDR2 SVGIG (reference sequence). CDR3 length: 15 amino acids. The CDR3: CAWSVRAIYQETQYF. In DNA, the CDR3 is TGTGCCTGGAGTGTGAGGGCCATCTACCAAGAGACCCAGTACTTC.

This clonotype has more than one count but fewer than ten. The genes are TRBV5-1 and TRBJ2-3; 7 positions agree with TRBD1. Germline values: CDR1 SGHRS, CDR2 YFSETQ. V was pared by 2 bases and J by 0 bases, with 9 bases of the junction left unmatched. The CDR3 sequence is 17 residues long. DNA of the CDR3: TGCGCCAGCAGCTTAGGAGACCGGGACAGAAGCACAGATACGCAGTATTTT. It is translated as CASSLGDRDRSTDTQYF.

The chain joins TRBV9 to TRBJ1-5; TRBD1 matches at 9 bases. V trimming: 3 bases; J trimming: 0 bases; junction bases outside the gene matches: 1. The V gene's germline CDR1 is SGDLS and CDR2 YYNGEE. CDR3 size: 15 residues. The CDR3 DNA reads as TGTGCCAGCAGCGCGGGACAGGGTAGCAATCAGCCCCAGCATTTT. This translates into CASSAGQGSNQPQHF.

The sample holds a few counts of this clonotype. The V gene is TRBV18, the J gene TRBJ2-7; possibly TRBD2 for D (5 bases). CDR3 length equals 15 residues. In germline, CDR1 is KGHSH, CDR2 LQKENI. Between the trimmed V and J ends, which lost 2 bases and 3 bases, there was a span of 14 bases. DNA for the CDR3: TGTGCCAGCTCACCAACCGCTAGCAGTCTCTACGAGCAGTACTTC. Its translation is CASSPTASSLYEQYF.

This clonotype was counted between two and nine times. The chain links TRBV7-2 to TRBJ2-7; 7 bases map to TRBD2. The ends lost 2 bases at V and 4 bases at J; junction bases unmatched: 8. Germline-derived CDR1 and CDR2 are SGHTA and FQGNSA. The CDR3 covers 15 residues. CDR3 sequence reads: CASSLPSASGYEQYF. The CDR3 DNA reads TGTGCCAGCAGCTTACCGTCGGCTAGCGGTTACGAGCAGTACTTC.

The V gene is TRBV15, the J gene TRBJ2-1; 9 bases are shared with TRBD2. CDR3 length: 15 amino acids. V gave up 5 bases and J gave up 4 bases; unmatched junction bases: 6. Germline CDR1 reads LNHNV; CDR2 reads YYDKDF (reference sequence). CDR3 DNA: TGTGCCACCAGCTCGACTAGCGGATTTTACAATGAGCAGTTCTTC. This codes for CATSSTSGFYNEQFF.

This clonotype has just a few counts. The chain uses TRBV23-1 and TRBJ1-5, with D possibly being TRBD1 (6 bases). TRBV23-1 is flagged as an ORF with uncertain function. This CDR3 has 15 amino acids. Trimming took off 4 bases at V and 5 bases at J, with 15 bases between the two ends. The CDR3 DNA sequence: TGCGCCAGCAGTCGTCAGGGGTCGGTCGATCAGCCCCAGCATTTT. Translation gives CASSRQGSVDQPQHF.

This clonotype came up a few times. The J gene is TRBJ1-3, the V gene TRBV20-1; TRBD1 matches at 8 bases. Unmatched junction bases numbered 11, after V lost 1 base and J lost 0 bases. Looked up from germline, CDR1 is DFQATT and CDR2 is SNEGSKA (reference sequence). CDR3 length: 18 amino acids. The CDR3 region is CSARAETGEIFSGNTIYF. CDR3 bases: TGCAGTGCTAGAGCTGAGACAGGGGAAATTTTCTCTGGAAACACCATATATTTT.

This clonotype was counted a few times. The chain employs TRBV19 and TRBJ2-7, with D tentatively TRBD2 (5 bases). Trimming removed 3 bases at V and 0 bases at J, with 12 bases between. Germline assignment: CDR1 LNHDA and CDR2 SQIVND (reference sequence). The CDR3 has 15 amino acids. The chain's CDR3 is CASSILPSLSYEQYF. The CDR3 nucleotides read TGTGCCAGTAGTATTTTACCTAGCCTCTCCTACGAGCAGTACTTC.

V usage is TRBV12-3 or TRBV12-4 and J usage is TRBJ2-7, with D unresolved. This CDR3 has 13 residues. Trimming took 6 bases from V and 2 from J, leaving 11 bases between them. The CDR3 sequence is CASSLEGPYEQYF. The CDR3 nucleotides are TGTGCCAGCAGCCTCGAAGGGCCCTACGAGCAGTACTTC.

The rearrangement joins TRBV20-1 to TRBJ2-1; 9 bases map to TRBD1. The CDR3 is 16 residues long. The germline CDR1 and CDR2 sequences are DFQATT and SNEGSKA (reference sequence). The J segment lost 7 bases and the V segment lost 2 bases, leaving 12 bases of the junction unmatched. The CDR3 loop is CSARPSDRGIGNEQFF. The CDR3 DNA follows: TGCAGTGCTAGACCATCGGACAGGGGAATTGGAAATGAGCAGTTCTTC.

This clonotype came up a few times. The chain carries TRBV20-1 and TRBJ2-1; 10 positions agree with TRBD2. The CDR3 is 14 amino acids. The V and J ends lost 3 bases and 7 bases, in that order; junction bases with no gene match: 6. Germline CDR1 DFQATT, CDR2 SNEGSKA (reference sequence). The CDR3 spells CSASGAGGLNEQFF. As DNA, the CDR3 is TGCAGTGCTAGCGGAGCGGGGGGGCTAAATGAGCAGTTCTTC.

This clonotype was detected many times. The DNA of the CDR3 is TGTGCCAGCAGTTTGCGCCTAGCGGGCTACGAGCAGTACTTC. This codes for CASSLRLAGYEQYF. J is TRBJ2-7 and V is TRBV12-3 or TRBV12-4; 8 bases align to TRBD2. Trimming took 3 bases from V and 3 from J; bases not matched to a gene: 4. This CDR3 region has 14 residues.

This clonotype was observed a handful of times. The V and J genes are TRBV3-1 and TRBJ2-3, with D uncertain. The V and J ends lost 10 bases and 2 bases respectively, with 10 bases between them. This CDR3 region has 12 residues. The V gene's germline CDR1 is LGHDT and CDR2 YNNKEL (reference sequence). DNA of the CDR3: TGTGCCACTGTAGGAAACACAGATACGCAGTATTTT. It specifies CATVGNTDTQYF.